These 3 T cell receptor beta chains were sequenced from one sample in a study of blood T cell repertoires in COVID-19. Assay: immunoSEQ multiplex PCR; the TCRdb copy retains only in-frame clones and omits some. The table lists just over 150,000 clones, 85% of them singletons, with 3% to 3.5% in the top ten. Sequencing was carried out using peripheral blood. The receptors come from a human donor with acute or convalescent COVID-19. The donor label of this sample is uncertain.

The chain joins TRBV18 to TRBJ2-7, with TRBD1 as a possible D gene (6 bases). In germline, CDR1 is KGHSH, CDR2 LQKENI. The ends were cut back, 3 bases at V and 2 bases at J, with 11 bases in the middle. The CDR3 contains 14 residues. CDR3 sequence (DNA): TGTGCCAGCTCACCGAGTGGGGGCCCCTACGAGCAGTACTTC. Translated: CASSPSGGPYEQYF.

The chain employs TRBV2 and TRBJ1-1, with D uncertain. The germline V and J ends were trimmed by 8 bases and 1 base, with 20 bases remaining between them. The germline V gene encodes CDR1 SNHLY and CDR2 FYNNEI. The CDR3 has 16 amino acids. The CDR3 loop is CASPKGTDHWNTEAFF. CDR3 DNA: TGTGCCAGCCCGAAAGGCACAGACCATTGGAACACTGAAGCTTTCTTT.

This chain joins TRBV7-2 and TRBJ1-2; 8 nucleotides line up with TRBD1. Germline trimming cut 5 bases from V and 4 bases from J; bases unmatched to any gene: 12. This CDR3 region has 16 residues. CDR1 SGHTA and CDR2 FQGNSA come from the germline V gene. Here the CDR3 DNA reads TGTGCCAGCAGCATGCTAACCCAGGGGGCTGGCTATGGCTACACCTTC. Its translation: CASSMLTQGAGYGYTF.